A selection of T cell receptor beta chains follows, all from one sample in a study of CD8 T cells in ankylosing spondylitis. From the 5' RACE reads, TCRdb called clonotypes with MiXCR, one entry per CDR3 protein. The repertoire holds a few hundred thousand distinct CDR3 sequences, with around 17% as singletons. Sequencing input: blood, either unsorted or a sorted T cell fraction (not recorded which). These receptor sequences come from a male donor with ankylosing spondylitis. Both conserved end residues are part of each CDR3. Each record gives: D gene, clone size, V gene, J gene, CDR3 DNA, CDR3 protein. The D gene is left open where the match is weak. The size field is filled for only some rows; it gives once, few, many or a size class.

TRBD1,-,TRBV27,TRBJ2-7,TGTGCCAGCAGTTTCGGACAGGGGTGGTACTTC,CASSFGQGWYF
-,few,TRBV4-1,TRBJ2-7,TGCGCCAGCAGCCAAGATAGGCGGAGTGAGCAGTACTTC,CASSQDRRSEQYF
-,-,TRBV12-5,TRBJ2-5,TGTGCTAGTGGGTCAACAGGGTCCGGGGAGACCCAGTACTTC,CASGSTGSGETQYF
-,-,TRBV9,TRBJ2-1,TGTGCCAGCAGCGGAAGGACAGTCGTCCCTAATGAGCAGTTCTTC,CASSGRTVVPNEQFF
-,-,TRBV11-2,TRBJ2-7,TGTGCCAGCAGCCTACCTCAGGGAACGGGGGAGCAGTACTTC,CASSLPQGTGEQYF
-,few,TRBV4-3,TRBJ2-1,TGCGCCAGCAGCCAAGATCAAGGAACGGATGAGCAGTTCTTC,CASSQDQGTDEQFF
TRBD1,few,TRBV29-1,TRBJ1-2,TGCAGCGGTCTGACAGGGTCGGGCTATGGCTACACCTTC,CSGLTGSGYGYTF
-,-,TRBV6-2/TRBV6-3,TRBJ1-1,TGTGCCAGCATCCACGAACAGCCGGGGGTTACTGAAGCTTTCTTT,CASIHEQPGVTEAFF
-,-,TRBV7-8,TRBJ1-1,TGTGCCAGCAGCTTACTGCCTGGGGCTGAAGCTTTCTTT,CASSLLPGAEAFF
-,few,TRBV12-3/TRBV12-4,TRBJ2-3,TGTGCCAGCAATGACCTTAGGACAGATACGCAGTATTTT,CASNDLRTDTQYF
-,-,TRBV5-4,TRBJ1-1,TGTGCCAGCAGCCTATGGACAGCCGGAAACACTGAAGCTTTCTTT,CASSLWTAGNTEAFF
TRBD2,few,TRBV12-3/TRBV12-4,TRBJ2-1,TGTGCCAGCAGGGAGGGGACTAGCGGGTTCAATGAGCAGTTCTTC,CASREGTSGFNEQFF
TRBD2,-,TRBV9,TRBJ2-3,TGTGCCAGCAGCGGACTAGCGGGAGAGCCAGATACGCAGTATTTT,CASSGLAGEPDTQYF
TRBD2,few,TRBV28,TRBJ2-2,TGTGCCAGCAGTTTCCCGGGACTAGCGGTGAACACCGGGGAGCTGTTTTTT,CASSFPGLAVNTGELFF
-,few,TRBV6-1,TRBJ1-1,TGTGCCAGCAGTGAGGGGTACACTGAAGCTTTCTTT,CASSEGYTEAFF
TRBD2,few,TRBV15,TRBJ2-7,TGTGCCACCAGCAGAGATTGGGCTAGCGGGAGCGAGATAGGTGAGCAGTACTTC,CATSRDWASGSEIGEQYF
TRBD2,few,TRBV20-1,TRBJ2-5,TGCAGTGCTAGAGGGACTAGCGGTTGGGAGACCCAGTACTTC,CSARGTSGWETQYF
-,-,TRBV15,TRBJ2-7,TGTGCCACCAGCAGCTCTCCTCGGGACACTTTCTACGAGCAGTACTTC,CATSSSPRDTFYEQYF
-,-,TRBV2,TRBJ2-5,TGTGCCAGCAGTGAAGACGGGGGCCAAGAGACCCAGTACTTC,CASSEDGGQETQYF
-,few,TRBV12-3/TRBV12-4,TRBJ1-2,TGTGCGGCCGGACAGACTAACTATGGCTACACCTTC,CAAGQTNYGYTF
-,-,TRBV6-1,TRBJ1-2,TGTGCCAGCAGTGAAAACTATGGCTACACCTTC,CASSENYGYTF
TRBD2,few,TRBV9,TRBJ2-2,TGTGCCAGCAGCGGTGGACTAGCGGCCATCTCTGGTAGCGGGGAGCTGTTTTTT,CASSGGLAAISGSGELFF
-,few,TRBV4-1,TRBJ1-2,TGCGCCAGCAGCCAAGATTCGGGGTTGACCTTC,CASSQDSGLTF
-,-,TRBV30,TRBJ2-1,TGTGCCTGGACCATAGGAAGGGGGGAGAGCTACAATGAGCAGTTCTTC,CAWTIGRGESYNEQFF
-,-,TRBV5-1,TRBJ1-1,TGCGCCAGCAGCTACGCCAGGGGATTGAACACTGAAGCTTTCTTT,CASSYARGLNTEAFF
-,-,TRBV25-1,TRBJ1-1,TGTGCCAGCAGTGATCCACAGGGACCGAACACTGAAGCTTTCTTT,CASSDPQGPNTEAFF
-,few,TRBV7-9,TRBJ2-7,TGTGCCATCGCCAGGGACGCTTCCTACGAGCAGTACTTC,CAIARDASYEQYF
-,many,TRBV12-3/TRBV12-4,TRBJ1-2,TGTGCCAGCAGTCCCCCCGAAGGGACTTGGAACGGCTACACCTTC,CASSPPEGTWNGYTF
-,few,TRBV10-3,TRBJ1-1,TGTGCCATCAGTGAACTGGGGGGAGTGACTGAAGCTTTCTTT,CAISELGGVTEAFF
-,many,TRBV12-3/TRBV12-4,TRBJ1-4,TGTGCCAGCAGGACTGACAGGAGAGATGAAAAACTGTTTTTT,CASRTDRRDEKLFF
TRBD1,-,TRBV2,TRBJ2-1,TGTGCCAGCATTTCTGGGACAGGGGGCTTCAATGAGCAGTTCTTC,CASISGTGGFNEQFF
TRBD1,-,TRBV7-9,TRBJ2-7,TGTGCCAGCAGCAGCGGACAGGGGGTCGACGAGCAGTACTTC,CASSSGQGVDEQYF
TRBD2,-,TRBV6-5,TRBJ2-3,TGTGCCAGCAGTTACAGCGGGAGAATCGCAGATACGCAGTATTTT,CASSYSGRIADTQYF
-,-,TRBV28,TRBJ1-4,TGTGCCAGCAGGCCTCGGGGAGTTATTAATGAAAAACTGTTTTTT,CASRPRGVINEKLFF
-,few,TRBV28,TRBJ2-7,TGTGCCAGCAGTTTACGCGTTCGCTACGAGCAGTACTTC,CASSLRVRYEQYF
TRBD1,few,TRBV13,TRBJ2-3,TGTGCCAGCAGCTTAAGGACAGGGGGGTTTTTGGATACGCAGTATTTT,CASSLRTGGFLDTQYF
TRBD1,few,TRBV20-1,TRBJ2-5,TGCAGTGCTAGAGCCGGGACAGGGGAAGAGACCCAGTACTTC,CSARAGTGEETQYF
TRBD1,-,TRBV4-2,TRBJ2-7,TGTGCCAGCAGCCCGGACAGGGGCGACTGGGAGCAGTACTTC,CASSPDRGDWEQYF
-,few,TRBV4-3,TRBJ1-4,TGCGCCAGCAGCCAAGATCCAGAGGAAAAACTGTTTTTT,CASSQDPEEKLFF
-,-,TRBV7-8,TRBJ1-2,TGTGCCAGCAGCTTAGAGGTGGCAGCTATAGTGGGCTATGGCTACACCTTC,CASSLEVAAIVGYGYTF
-,few,TRBV12-3/TRBV12-4,TRBJ2-2,TGTGCCAGCAGCACAGACCGAGCGAACACCGGGGAGCTGTTTTTT,CASSTDRANTGELFF
-,-,TRBV24-1,TRBJ2-5,TGTGCCACCAGTGATTTTCAGCGCGGGGAGACCCAGTACTTC,CATSDFQRGETQYF
TRBD1,few,TRBV19,TRBJ1-1,TGTGCCAGTAGCCAAACAGGGGGGTCTACTGAAGCTTTCTTT,CASSQTGGSTEAFF
TRBD2,once,TRBV4-1,TRBJ2-3,TGCGCCAGCAGCCAAGAAAGGGGAGCCGGGGGGGCCGCCCTTATGGTTTTT,CASSQERGAGGAALMVF
-,many,TRBV28,TRBJ2-1,TGTGCCAGCAGATCCGACTACAATGAGCAGTTCTTC,CASRSDYNEQFF
-,few,TRBV5-4,TRBJ2-2,TGTGCCAGGGGCAATGAAGACACCGGGGAGCTGTTTTTT,CARGNEDTGELFF
-,few,TRBV12-3/TRBV12-4,TRBJ2-2,TGTGCCAGCAGTTTTTTGGACGGCACCGGGGAGCTGTTTTTT,CASSFLDGTGELFF